Listed here are 17 T cell receptor beta chains from one sample, sequenced in a study of T-cell reconstitution after alpha-beta-depleted transplantation in children. Unique molecular identifiers were used to barcode this TCRbeta library. TCRdb independently ran MiXCR on the PCR reads; one entry per CDR3 protein. The profile covers more than 200,000 distinct CDR3 sequences, with approximately 15% appearing a single time and about 41% taken by the ten largest. The material was PBMCs, mostly from graft donor cells, obtained 360 days after TCRalphabeta/CD19-depleted stem cell transplant. The receptors originated from a male patient aged 2-15 years who had a stem cell transplant for acute lymphoblastic leukemia, so the T cells may come from the graft donor.

The chain has TRBV12-3 or TRBV12-4 and TRBJ2-7; TRBD1 matches 11 bases. The V gene end was trimmed by 8 bases and the J gene end by 1 base; junction bases not matched to a gene: 13. This CDR3 has 17 amino acids. CDR3 region: CASVDSRTGGPSYEQYF. In DNA, the CDR3 is TGTGCCAGCGTCGATTCGCGGACAGGGGGCCCTTCCTACGAGCAGTACTTC.

This clonotype has a handful of counts. The chain couples TRBV30 to TRBJ1-5, with a tentative D call TRBD1 (5 bases). The CDR3 length is 12 residues. In germline, CDR1 is GTSNPN, CDR2 SVGIG (reference sequence). V lost 5 bases and J 6 bases, leaving 11 bases between the germline ends. CDR3 sequence reads: CAWGTVPQPQHF. The CDR3, as DNA: TGTGCCTGGGGGACGGTCCCTCAGCCCCAGCATTTT.

This chain uses TRBV11-2 with TRBJ2-1; the D is unclear. Germline loops: CDR1 SGHAT, CDR2 FQNNGV. CDR3 length: 17 amino acids. Trimming took off 5 bases at V and 0 bases at J, with 17 bases between the two ends. CDR3 DNA: TGTGCCAGCAGCCACACCCGCGACGTTAGCTCCTACAATGAGCAGTTCTTC. It yields the protein CASSHTRDVSSYNEQFF.

The chain employs TRBV12-3 or TRBV12-4 and TRBJ1-2; unclear D gene. This CDR3 comprises 12 residues. V was cut by 5 bases and J by 8 bases, with 12 bases left in between. CDR3 DNA sequence: TGTGCCAGCAGTCCCCACCCGGGCGGCTACACCTTC. Translating it yields CASSPHPGGYTF.

A few counts support this clonotype. V usage is TRBV28 and J usage is TRBJ2-1, with TRBD1 matching 8 bases. CDR1 is MDHEN and CDR2 is SYDVKM in the germline V gene. Germline trimming cut 2 bases from V and 0 bases from J; bases unmatched to any gene: 3. The CDR3 is 16 residues long. The CDR3 is CASSLPQGASYNEQFF. Written as DNA, the CDR3 is TGTGCCAGCAGTTTACCGCAGGGGGCCTCCTACAATGAGCAGTTCTTC.

The chain links TRBV9 to TRBJ2-2; no clear D gene. From germline, CDR1 is SGDLS and CDR2 YYNGEE. The V end lost 4 bases, the J end lost 4 bases, and 8 bases lay between the germline ends. The CDR3 runs to 13 residues. In nucleotides, the CDR3 is TGTGCCAGCAGCCTCCACCTCACCGGGGAGCTGTTTTTT. Encoded protein: CASSLHLTGELFF.

This clonotype came up a few times. The rearrangement joins TRBV6-1 to TRBJ1-4; TRBD1 might be the D (6 bases). V was clipped by 3 bases and J by 6 bases, with 14 bases between them. Germline V lookup: CDR1 MNHNS, CDR2 SASEGT. There are 15 residues in the CDR3. CDR3 nucleotide sequence: TGTGCCAGCAGTGACCTACAGGGCCGAGATGAAAAACTGTTTTTT. This translates into CASSDLQGRDEKLFF.

This rearrangement joins TRBV20-1 to TRBJ2-5; possibly TRBD2 for D (7 bases). Germline V gene lookup returns CDR1 DFQATT and CDR2 SNEGSKA (reference sequence). V gave up 6 bases and J gave up 5 bases, with 22 bases separating them. CDR3 length: 15 residues. The CDR3 coding sequence is TGCAGTGCCAAAGCCTTTGGCGGGGGCTGGGAGACCCAGTACTTC. Protein: CSAKAFGGGWETQYF.

The V and J genes are TRBV6-2 or TRBV6-3 and TRBJ2-1, with D hard to call. The CDR3 consists of 12 residues. Deletions cut 3 bases from V and 10 bases from J, with 10 bases between. The germline V gene has CDR1 MNHEY and CDR2 SVGEGT. CDR3 nucleotide sequence: TGTGCCAGCAGTTATTTAGCACAGGAGCAGTTCTTC. Amino acids: CASSYLAQEQFF.

The table lists this clonotype with a few counts. The chain recombines TRBV7-8 with TRBJ2-1, with 9 bases that match TRBD1. Trimming took 1 base from V and 8 from J; bases not matched to a gene: 6. This CDR3 is built from 15 residues. Germline CDR1 reads SGHVS; CDR2 reads FQNEAQ. Here the CDR3 reads CASSLGGTGGHEQFF. The CDR3 nucleotides are TGTGCCAGCAGCTTAGGTGGAACAGGGGGCCATGAGCAGTTCTTC.

The chain joins TRBV2 to TRBJ1-1; D uncertain. The CDR3 is 12 residues long. V was clipped by 4 bases and J by 6 bases, with 9 bases between them. The germline V gene has CDR1 SNHLY and CDR2 FYNNEI. The CDR3 protein is CASSAKGSEAFF. The CDR3, as DNA: TGTGCCAGCAGTGCGAAGGGATCTGAAGCTTTCTTT. Full variable domain (outside the CDR3, taken from reference TRBV2 and TRBJ1-1): EPEVTQTPSHQVTQMGQEVILRCVPISNHLYFYWYRQILGQKVEFLVSFYNNEISEKSEIFDDQFSVERPDGSNFTLKIRSTKLEDSAMYFCASSAKGSEAFFGQGTRLTVV.

The chain joins TRBV29-1 to TRBJ2-4; possible D gene TRBD1, 5 bases. Trimming removed 2 bases at V and 11 bases at J, with 10 bases between. This CDR3 spans 11 amino acids. CDR1 and CDR2 from the germline V gene are SQVTM and ANQGSEA. CDR3 loop: CSVELVGVQYF. CDR3 bases: TGCAGCGTTGAATTGGTAGGGGTTCAGTACTTC.

This sequence joins TRBV12-3 or TRBV12-4 and TRBJ1-5, with D perhaps TRBD1 (6 bases). V lost 2 bases and J lost 7, with 12 bases in between. This CDR3 region has 14 residues. In DNA, the CDR3 is TGTGCCAGCAGTTTACTACAGGGTGAGCAGCCCCAGCATTTT. Translation: CASSLLQGEQPQHF.

The chain employs TRBV20-1 and TRBJ1-4; the D is unclear. The V and J ends lost 4 bases and 4 bases respectively, with 7 bases between them. The length of the CDR3 is 12 residues. CDR1 is DFQATT, CDR2 SNEGSKA, per germline (reference sequence). The DNA of the CDR3 is TGCAGTGCTATCTCTAATAATGAAAAACTGTTTTTT. Translation gives CSAISNNEKLFF.

This clonotype was observed a few times. The chain is built from TRBV19 and TRBJ1-1, with D possibly TRBD1 on 6 matching bases. This CDR3 has 15 residues. The germline gives CDR1 LNHDA, CDR2 SQIVND (reference sequence). Trimming stripped 4 bases from V and 4 bases from J, with 16 bases between. The CDR3: CASSTRGGLSTEAFF. Written as DNA, the CDR3 is TGTGCCAGTAGTACCCGAGGGGGGCTAAGCACTGAAGCTTTCTTT.

CDR3 loop: CASSQAGTYEQYF. CDR3 sequence (DNA): TGCGCCAGCAGCCAAGCGGGGACCTACGAGCAGTACTTC. This chain connects TRBV4-3 to TRBJ2-7; TRBD2 might be the D (5 bases). The CDR3 length is 13 residues. Looked up from germline, CDR1 is LGHNA and CDR2 is YSLEER. The V and J ends lost 1 base and 2 bases respectively, with 6 bases between them.

There are many counts of this clonotype. The gene calls are TRBV27 and TRBJ2-7; D uncertain. The CDR3 loop spans 11 amino acids. V gave up 5 bases and J gave up 2 bases, with 4 bases separating them. Germline lookup yields CDR1 MNHEY and CDR2 SMNVEV (reference sequence). Here the CDR3 DNA reads TGTGCCAGCAGTGGGGCCTACGAGCAGTACTTC. Encoded protein: CASSGAYEQYF.